These 10 T cell receptor beta chains were all obtained from the same sample, sequenced in a study of T cell repertoires in cytomegalovirus infection. These receptors lack a known antigen. TCRdb processed the reads anew with MiXCR; each CDR3 protein has one entry. This sample has around 50,000 distinct CDR3 sequences, with around 18% found just once. Sequencing was performed on CD8+ T cells from cultured PBMCs, taken from culture after CMV antigen stimulation. Every receptor here comes from a human donor in good health (CMV status not recorded). Some clones in this sample may be carry-over from other donors' samples.

This clonotype has a handful of counts. The chain links TRBV6-1 to TRBJ2-3; 13 bases match TRBD2. J was trimmed by 2 bases and V by 6 bases; bases with no gene match: 14. The CDR3 has 19 amino acids. Germline-derived CDR1 and CDR2 are MNHNS and SASEGT. The chain's CDR3 is CASSIYGTSGIGNTDTQYF. CDR3 coding DNA: TGTGCCAGCAGCATATACGGGACTAGCGGGATCGGCAACACAGATACGCAGTATTTT.

This clonotype was counted at least ten times. This rearrangement joins TRBV4-2 to TRBJ1-6, with 9 bases aligning to TRBD1. CDR1 is LGHNA, CDR2 YNFKEQ, per germline. The CDR3 totals 13 residues. The V gene end was trimmed by 3 bases and the J gene end by 13 bases; junction bases not matched to a gene: 4. CDR3 amino acids: CASSQDRGKPLHF. CDR3 bases: TGTGCCAGCAGCCAGGACAGGGGTAAGCCCCTCCACTTT.

The rearrangement uses TRBV6-5 and TRBJ2-7; D remains ambiguous. Between the trimmed V and J ends, which lost 1 base and 2 bases, there was a span of 12 bases. This CDR3 has 15 amino acids. CDR1 and CDR2 from the germline V gene are MNHEY and SVGAGI. CDR3 loop: CASSYFQPRAYEQYF. In nucleotides, the CDR3 is TGTGCCAGCAGTTACTTCCAGCCGCGAGCCTACGAGCAGTACTTC.

This chain joins TRBV10-3 and TRBJ2-1; a possible D gene is TRBD1 (5 bases). Germline V gene sequence: CDR1 ENHRY, CDR2 SYGVKD. This CDR3 is built from 17 residues. V lost 3 bases and J lost 3, with 18 bases in between. CDR3 residues: CAISDLTDSLVYNEQFF. CDR3 in DNA: TGTGCCATCAGTGACCTTACCGACAGCCTCGTCTACAATGAGCAGTTCTTC.

This clonotype appeared a few times. V and J are TRBV7-6 and TRBJ2-5; 7 nucleotides match TRBD1. V gave up 5 bases and J gave up 4 bases; unmatched junction bases: 1. Per the germline V gene, CDR1 is SGHVS and CDR2 is FNYEAQ. The CDR3 loop spans 12 amino acids. The CDR3 loop is CASSRDRETQYF. The CDR3 DNA sequence: TGTGCCAGCAGCCGGGACAGAGAGACCCAGTACTTC.

This clonotype occurred a few times. J is TRBJ2-1 and V is TRBV4-3; D is possibly TRBD2 (5 bases). Trimming cost V 0 bases and J 4 bases, with 13 bases left between them. The V gene's germline CDR1 is LGHNA and CDR2 YSLEER. The CDR3 runs to 16 residues. The DNA for the CDR3 is TGCGCCAGCAGCCAAGATTTTAGCGAGTCGTACAATGAGCAGTTCTTC. This codes for CASSQDFSESYNEQFF.

V gene TRBV7-2 combines with J gene TRBJ1-2; tentatively, D is TRBD1 (5 bases). The CDR3 covers 14 residues. CDR1 is SGHTA and CDR2 is FQGNSA in the germline V gene. V lost 3 bases to trimming and J lost 4 bases, with 12 bases between them. The DNA for the CDR3 is TGTGCCAGCAGCTTGAATCAGGGCGGCTATGGCTACACCTTC. Its translation is CASSLNQGGYGYTF.

Only a few counts were recorded for this clonotype. The gene calls are TRBV28 and TRBJ2-1; 14 positions match TRBD2. The V and J ends lost 4 bases and 4 bases, in that order; junction bases with no gene match: 3. Germline values: CDR1 MDHEN, CDR2 SYDVKM. This CDR3 comprises 16 residues. CDR3 region: CASSWGLAGVYNEQFF. The CDR3 region has the DNA TGTGCCAGCAGTTGGGGACTAGCGGGAGTATACAATGAGCAGTTCTTC.

The CDR3 DNA is TGTGCCAGCAGCTTAGGACTAGCGGGCAGCTCCTACAATGAGCAGTTCTTC. Residues: CASSLGLAGSSYNEQFF. The genes are TRBV7-9 and TRBJ2-1, with TRBD2 identical over 10 bases. CDR3 length: 17 residues. Germline-derived CDR1 and CDR2 are SEHNR and FQNEAQ (reference sequence). J lost 0 bases, V lost 1 base, and 3 bases had no gene match.

There are a few counts of this clonotype. The chain recombines TRBV7-9 with TRBJ1-2; 7 bases are a match to TRBD1. V shed 2 bases, J shed 4 bases, and the junction held 13 bases outside the gene matches. This CDR3 is built from 17 residues. CDR1 is SEHNR, CDR2 FQNEAQ, per germline (reference sequence). The CDR3 DNA reads TGTGCCAGCAGCTTAAGAGACAGGGCCACCGAACGCTATGGCTACACCTTC. As protein: CASSLRDRATERYGYTF.